A selection of T cell receptor beta chains follows, all from one sample in a study of T cell responses to AZD1222 COVID-19 vaccine. Sequencing was performed with immunoSEQ multiplex PCR; in TCRdb, only in-frame clones are kept and a portion is missing. The profile shows tens of thousands of clones, around 90% of them singletons. The sample here was peripheral blood, taken 28 days after the second AZD1222 dose. The source is an adult who received the AZD1222 COVID-19 vaccine. Each CDR3 is given with its conserved first and last residue. D genes are given only for firm matches. The size of a clone is reported for some rows only, either as once, few or many, or as a class for expanded clones.

CDR3aa	CDR3nt	d_gene	j_gene	len	v_gene	abundance
CASSPQSSYEQYF	TGTGCCAGCTCACCCCAGTCCTCCTACGAGCAGTACTTC	-	TRBJ2-7	13	TRBV18	-
CASAKRNTEAFF	TGTGCCTCCGCCAAGAGGAACACTGAAGCTTTCTTT	-	TRBJ1-1	12	TRBV12-3/TRBV12-4	-
CASSFATGPGGTQYF	TGTGCCAGCAGCTTTGCCACAGGACCAGGGGGTACGCAGTATTTT	TRBD1	TRBJ2-3	15	TRBV7-3	-
CASSSGKGAVQPQHF	TGTGCCAGCAGTAGCGGGAAGGGAGCGGTGCAGCCCCAGCATTTT	-	TRBJ1-5	15	TRBV6-2/TRBV6-3	few
CASQRQGGAQETQYF	TGTGCCAGCCAAAGACAGGGCGGTGCCCAAGAGACCCAGTACTTC	TRBD1	TRBJ2-5	15	TRBV11-1	-
CASSLSGTGPSYEQYF	TGTGCCAGCAGTTTAAGCGGGACAGGACCCTCCTACGAGCAGTACTTC	-	TRBJ2-7	16	TRBV27	-
CASSRTGGYTEAFF	TGTGCCAGCAGCCGGACAGGGGGGTACACTGAAGCTTTCTTT	TRBD1	TRBJ1-1	14	TRBV6-5	-
CASSSRQGQGEKLFF	TGTGCCAGCAGCTCTAGACAGGGCCAGGGGGAAAAACTGTTTTTT	TRBD1	TRBJ1-4	15	TRBV7-9	-
CASSEGAYNLLYGYTF	TGTGCCAGCAGTGAGGGGGCGTATAATCTACTCTATGGCTACACCTTC	-	TRBJ1-2	16	TRBV6-1	-
CASSIGALQETQYF	TGTGCCAGTAGTATAGGGGCCTTACAAGAGACCCAGTACTTC	-	TRBJ2-5	14	TRBV19	-
CASSLTPTYEQYF	TGTGCCAGCAGCTTAACCCCAACCTACGAGCAGTACTTC	-	TRBJ2-7	13	TRBV28	-
CASSQQTGGYEQYF	TGCGCCAGCAGCCAACAGACAGGGGGGTACGAGCAGTACTTC	TRBD1	TRBJ2-7	14	TRBV4-3	-
CASSPGVLAKNIQYF	TGTGCCAGCAGCCCAGGGGTACTAGCCAAAAACATTCAGTACTTC	-	TRBJ2-4	15	TRBV7-9	-
CASSQDRNTEAFF	TGTGCCAGCAGCCAAGACAGGAACACTGAAGCTTTCTTT	-	TRBJ1-1	13	TRBV6-4	few
CASSLPGRDTEAFF	TGTGCCAGCAGCTTACCAGGGAGGGACACTGAAGCTTTCTTT	-	TRBJ1-1	14	TRBV7-9	-
CASMEGSQPQHF	TGTGCCAGTATGGAGGGGAGTCAGCCCCAGCATTTT	-	TRBJ1-5	12	TRBV28	-
CASTPSRGSNQPQHF	TGTGCCAGTACCCCGAGCCGGGGTAGCAATCAGCCCCAGCATTTT	-	TRBJ1-5	15	TRBV19	-
CASSIRGPYNEQFF	TGTGCCAGCAGCATTAGGGGCCCCTACAATGAGCAGTTCTTC	-	TRBJ2-1	14	TRBV7-8	once
CASSFSDLSGQFF	TGTGCCAGCAGCTTCAGCGACCTCTCTGGGCAGTTCTTC	-	TRBJ2-1	13	TRBV7-2	-
CASSLASGGYGNTIYF	TGTGCCAGCAGCTTAGCGAGTGGAGGGTACGGAAACACCATATATTTT	-	TRBJ1-3	16	TRBV7-2	-
CASSIGHFLYGYTF	TGTGCCAGTAGTATCGGGCACTTCCTTTATGGCTACACCTTC	-	TRBJ1-2	14	TRBV19	-
CASSTTGTDEQYF	TGTGCCAGCAGCACCACAGGGACGGACGAGCAGTACTTC	-	TRBJ2-7	13	TRBV5-4	-
CASSPQGSSNEQFF	TGCGCCAGCAGCCCACAGGGATCTTCCAATGAGCAGTTCTTC	-	TRBJ2-1	14	TRBV5-1	-
CASSAGQGVGYEAFF	TGTGCCAGCAGCGCCGGACAGGGTGTTGGCTATGAAGCTTTCTTT	TRBD1	TRBJ1-1	15	TRBV7-3	-
CASSQGVWDIPKETQYF	TGCGCCAGCAGCCAAGGAGTGTGGGACATCCCAAAAGAGACCCAGTACTTC	-	TRBJ2-5	17	TRBV4-1	-
CASSWDRNSNQPQHF	TGTGCCAGCAGTTGGGACAGAAATAGCAATCAGCCCCAGCATTTT	TRBD1	TRBJ1-5	15	TRBV6-6	-
CASSLLRKETQYF	TGTGCCAGCAGCTTGTTAAGGAAAGAGACCCAGTACTTC	-	TRBJ2-5	13	TRBV5-8	-
CASSQWQDRPEAFF	TGTGCCAGCAGCCAATGGCAGGATCGTCCTGAAGCTTTCTTT	-	TRBJ1-1	14	TRBV3-1/TRBV3-2	-
CASSYEEGNQPQHF	TGTGCCAGCAGTTACGAGGAGGGAAATCAGCCCCAGCATTTT	-	TRBJ1-5	14	TRBV6-6	-
CASSPDTPRSGNTIYF	TGTGCCAGCTCACCGGACACCCCTCGATCTGGAAACACCATATATTTT	-	TRBJ1-3	16	TRBV18	-
CASRTGGRLPNEQFF	TGTGCCAGTAGAACCGGGGGCCGTCTGCCCAATGAGCAGTTCTTC	-	TRBJ2-1	15	TRBV19	-
CASRDLGSYEQYF	TGTGCCAGCAGGGATTTGGGGTCCTACGAGCAGTACTTC	-	TRBJ2-7	13	TRBV6-4	-
CASSDGGLNTEAFF	TGTGCCAGCAGTGACGGTGGCTTGAACACTGAAGCTTTCTTT	-	TRBJ1-1	14	TRBV6-4	-
CASSLSGAGSFGKLFF	TGCGCCAGCAGCTTGTCGGGCGCAGGATCTTTTGGAAAACTGTTTTTT	-	TRBJ1-4	16	TRBV5-1	-
CATSDAAGQGFAEQYF	TGTGCCACCAGTGATGCCGCGGGACAGGGATTCGCCGAGCAGTACTTC	TRBD1	TRBJ2-7	16	TRBV24-1	-
CASSQFPENEQYF	TGCGCCAGCAGCCAATTCCCGGAGAACGAGCAGTACTTC	-	TRBJ2-7	13	TRBV4-3	-
CASYRGIQETQYF	TGTGCCAGCTACAGGGGAATACAAGAGACCCAGTACTTC	TRBD1	TRBJ2-5	13	TRBV6-5	-
CASSLMGSNYGYTF	TGTGCCAGCAGCTTAATGGGAAGTAACTATGGCTACACCTTC	-	TRBJ1-2	14	TRBV7-3	once
CASSSITTGRTLQETQYF	TGTGCCAGCAGCTCTATTACAACAGGGAGGACACTCCAAGAGACCCAGTACTTC	-	TRBJ2-5	18	TRBV5-6	-
CSVEAGGELFF	TGCAGCGTTGAAGCCGGTGGGGAGCTGTTTTTT	-	TRBJ2-2	11	TRBV29-1	-
CASSLSSSYSSSTDTQYF	TGTGCCAGCAGTTTATCTAGTAGCTACTCTTCTAGCACAGATACGCAGTATTTT	-	TRBJ2-3	18	TRBV28	-
CASSHGQKSYEQYF	TGTGCCAGCAGCCATGGACAGAAATCCTACGAGCAGTACTTC	-	TRBJ2-7	14	TRBV3-1/TRBV3-2	-
CASSPRDRGNTGELFF	TGTGCCAGCAGCCCCCGGGACAGGGGAAACACCGGGGAGCTGTTTTTT	TRBD1	TRBJ2-2	16	TRBV7-8	once
CASRGQATNEKLFF	TGTGCCAGCAGGGGACAGGCAACTAATGAAAAACTGTTTTTT	TRBD1	TRBJ1-4	14	TRBV6-5	-
CASSPPTGGAGTDTQYF	TGTGCCAGCTCACCACCGACAGGGGGCGCGGGCACAGATACGCAGTATTTT	TRBD1	TRBJ2-3	17	TRBV18	-
CASSEAPGRLLGIQYF	TGTGCCAGCAGTGAAGCGCCGGGGCGTCTTTTGGGCATTCAGTACTTC	-	TRBJ2-4	16	TRBV2	-
CASSPVTGHTGNTIYF	TGTGCCAGCTCACCGGTAACCGGACATACTGGAAACACCATATATTTT	-	TRBJ1-3	16	TRBV18	-